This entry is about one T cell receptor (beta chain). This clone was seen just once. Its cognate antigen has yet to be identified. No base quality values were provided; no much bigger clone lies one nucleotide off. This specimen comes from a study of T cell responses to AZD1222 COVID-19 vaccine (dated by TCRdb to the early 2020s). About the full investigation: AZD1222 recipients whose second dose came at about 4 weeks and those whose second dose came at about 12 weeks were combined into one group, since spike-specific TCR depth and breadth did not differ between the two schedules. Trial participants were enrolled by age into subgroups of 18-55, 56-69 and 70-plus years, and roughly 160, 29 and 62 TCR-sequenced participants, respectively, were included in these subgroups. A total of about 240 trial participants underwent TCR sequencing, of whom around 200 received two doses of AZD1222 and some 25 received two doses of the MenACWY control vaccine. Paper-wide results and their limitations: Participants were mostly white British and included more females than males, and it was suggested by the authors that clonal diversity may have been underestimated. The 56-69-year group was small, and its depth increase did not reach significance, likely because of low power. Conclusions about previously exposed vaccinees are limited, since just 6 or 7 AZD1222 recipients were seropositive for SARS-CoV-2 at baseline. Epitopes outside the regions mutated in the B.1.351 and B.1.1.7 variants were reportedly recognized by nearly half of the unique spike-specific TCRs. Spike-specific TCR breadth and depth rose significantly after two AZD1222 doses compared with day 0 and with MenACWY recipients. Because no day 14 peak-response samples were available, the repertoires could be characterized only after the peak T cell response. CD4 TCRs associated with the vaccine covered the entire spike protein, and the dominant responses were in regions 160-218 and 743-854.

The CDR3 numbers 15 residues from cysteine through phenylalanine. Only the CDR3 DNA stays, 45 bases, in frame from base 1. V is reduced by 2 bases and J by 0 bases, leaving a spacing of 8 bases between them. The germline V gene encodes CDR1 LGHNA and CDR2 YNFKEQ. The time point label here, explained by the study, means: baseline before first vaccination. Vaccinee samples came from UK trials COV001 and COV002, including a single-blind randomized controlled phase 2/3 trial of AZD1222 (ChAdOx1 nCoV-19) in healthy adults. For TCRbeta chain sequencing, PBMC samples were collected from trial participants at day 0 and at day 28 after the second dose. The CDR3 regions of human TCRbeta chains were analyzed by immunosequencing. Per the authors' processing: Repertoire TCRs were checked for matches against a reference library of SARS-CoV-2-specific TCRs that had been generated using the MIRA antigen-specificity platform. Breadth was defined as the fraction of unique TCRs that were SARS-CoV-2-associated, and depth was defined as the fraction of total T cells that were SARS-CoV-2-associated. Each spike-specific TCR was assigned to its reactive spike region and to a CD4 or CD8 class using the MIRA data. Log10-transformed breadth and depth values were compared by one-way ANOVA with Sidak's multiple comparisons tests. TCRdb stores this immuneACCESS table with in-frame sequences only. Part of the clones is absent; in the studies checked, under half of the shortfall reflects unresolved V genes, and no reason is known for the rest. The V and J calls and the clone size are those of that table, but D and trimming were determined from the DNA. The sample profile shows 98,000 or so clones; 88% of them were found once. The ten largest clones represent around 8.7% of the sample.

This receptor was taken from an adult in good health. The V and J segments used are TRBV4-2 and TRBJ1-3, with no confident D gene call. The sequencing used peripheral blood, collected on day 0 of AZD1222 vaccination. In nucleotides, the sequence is TGTGCCAGCAGCCAACAGTTACTCTCTGGAAACACCATATATTTT. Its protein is CASSQQLLSGNTIYF.